Below are 19 T cell receptor beta chains sequenced from a single sample in a study of T cells after yellow fever vaccination. TCRdb recomputed calls from the 5' RACE reads with MiXCR, one row per CDR3 protein. The sample shows roughly 300,000 distinct CDR3 sequences, roughly 8% of them seen only once. The starting material was PBMCs, obtained around 45 days after the first yellow fever vaccination. The receptors were sampled from a man in his late teens or twenties who received the YFV17D yellow fever vaccine.

This chain joins TRBV5-1 and TRBJ2-7, with a possible D match to TRBD2 (6 bases). The germline gives CDR1 SGHRS, CDR2 YFSETQ. This CDR3 is 13 amino acids long. Trimming left V 2 bases short and J 4 bases short, with 10 bases between. The CDR3 DNA sequence: TGCGCCAGCAGCTTAGAACTAGCTTACGAGCAGTACTTC. This translates into CASSLELAYEQYF. Based on the CDR3 plus reference TRBV5-1 and TRBJ2-7, the full variable domain is KAGVTQTPRYLIKTRGQQVTLSCSPISGHRSVSWYQQTPGQGLQFLFEYFSETQRNKGNFPGRFSGRQFSNSRSEMNVSTLELGDSALYLCASSLELAYEQYFGPGTRLTVT.

The V gene is TRBV12-3 or TRBV12-4, the J gene TRBJ2-5, with 8 bases lining up with TRBD1. The CDR3 runs 15 residues. Unmatched junction bases numbered 8, after V lost 3 bases and J lost 5 bases. The CDR3 bases are TGTGCCAGCAGTTTGTGGCAGGGGGCTTATGAGACCCAGTACTTC. Translating gives CASSLWQGAYETQYF.

This clonotype was counted at least ten times. The chain carries TRBV5-1 and TRBJ2-7; TRBD2 matches at 9 bases. Germline-derived CDR1 and CDR2 are SGHRS and YFSETQ. This CDR3 spans 15 amino acids. The junction had 3 bases not matched to a gene; V was cut back by 0 bases and J by 2 bases. The CDR3 spells CASSLVAGEAYEQYF. In DNA, the CDR3 is TGCGCCAGCAGCTTGGTAGCGGGGGAAGCCTACGAGCAGTACTTC.

This clonotype was seen a handful of times. The genes are TRBV6-1 and TRBJ2-7; weak D call: TRBD1 (6 bases). Germline CDR1 is MNHNS and CDR2 is SASEGT. This CDR3 is built from 13 residues. V shed 6 bases and J shed 1 base, with 10 bases lying between them. The CDR3 spells CASREDSSYEQYV. CDR3 coding DNA: TGTGCCAGCAGGGAGGACAGTTCCTACGAGCAGTACGTC.

This clonotype came up a few times. The V gene is TRBV13, the J gene TRBJ1-6, with D unresolved. V was pared by 3 bases and J by 2 bases, with 8 bases between. The V gene's germline CDR1 is PRHDT and CDR2 FYEKMQ (reference sequence). The CDR3 totals 15 residues. The CDR3 coding sequence is TGTGCCAGCAGCTTTAGCAGGACCTATAATTCACCCCTCCACTTT. Amino acids: CASSFSRTYNSPLHF.

The chain combines TRBV7-9 with TRBJ1-1; 7 bases align to TRBD1. Germline V gene lookup returns CDR1 SEHNR and CDR2 FQNEAQ (reference sequence). The CDR3 covers 15 residues. The trim removed 6 bases at V and 4 bases at J, leaving 11 bases unmatched. The CDR3 region has the DNA TGTGCCAGCAGGCCAGACAGGGCCTTGAGCACTGAAGCTTTCTTT. Translating gives CASRPDRALSTEAFF.

This clonotype was seen only a few times. The chain combines TRBV2 with TRBJ2-1, with a possible D match to TRBD2 (6 bases). In germline, CDR1 is SNHLY, CDR2 FYNNEI. Between the trimmed V and J ends, which lost 6 bases and 14 bases, there was a span of 23 bases. This CDR3 spans 14 amino acids. As DNA, the CDR3 is TGTGCCAGCAGCCCTCCCCCGGGGAGGTTAAGCGAGTTCTTC. Protein sequence: CASSPPPGRLSEFF.

This clonotype showed up just a few times. The chain links TRBV5-4 to TRBJ2-3, with 8 bases aligning to TRBD1. V was clipped by 0 bases and J by 5 bases; unmatched bases: 8. The CDR3 sequence is 16 residues long. Germline lookup yields CDR1 SGHNT and CDR2 YYREEE (reference sequence). The DNA for the CDR3 is TGTGCCAGCAGCTTGGCCTTGACAGGGGTGGGAGATACGCAGTATTTT. It yields the protein CASSLALTGVGDTQYF.

This clonotype came up many times. The V and J genes are TRBV7-2 and TRBJ1-2; D gene uncertain. The V gene lost 3 bases and the J gene lost 5 bases, with 19 bases spanning the gap. The germline V gene has CDR1 SGHTA and CDR2 FQGNSA. This CDR3 is 16 amino acids long. The chain's CDR3 is CASSFTVNPDSYGYTF. CDR3 sequence (DNA): TGTGCCAGCAGCTTTACCGTTAACCCAGATTCATATGGCTACACCTTC. The full variable domain, in which reference TRBV7-2 and TRBJ1-2 provide the parts outside the CDR3, is GAGVSQSPSNKVTEKGKDVELRCDPISGHTALYWYRQSLGQGLEFLIYFQGNSAPDKSGLPSDRFSAERTGGSVSTLTIQRTQQEDSAVYLCASSFTVNPDSYGYTFGSGTRLTVV.

This chain connects TRBV20-1 to TRBJ2-1; TRBD1 aligns across 10 bases. After removal of 6 bases from V and 7 bases from J, the junction contained 6 bases not matched to a gene. This CDR3 spans 13 amino acids. Germline values: CDR1 DFQATT, CDR2 SNEGSKA (reference sequence). The DNA for the CDR3 is TGCAGTGCGAGGGACAGGGGATGGAATGAGCAGTTCTTC. Translating it yields CSARDRGWNEQFF.

This clonotype came up a few times. The rearrangement uses TRBV4-1 and TRBJ2-7; D is unresolved. Germline CDR1 reads MGHRA; CDR2 reads YSYEKL. The CDR3 has 13 residues. The V end lost 1 base, the J end lost 4 bases, and 8 bases lay between the germline ends. CDR3 region: CASSQGAGYEQYF. The CDR3 DNA reads TGCGCCAGCAGCCAAGGAGCTGGTTACGAGCAGTACTTC.

This clonotype was counted a few times. The chain couples TRBV5-1 to TRBJ2-3, with 9 bases identical to TRBD2. The CDR3 contains 17 residues. The germline V gene has CDR1 SGHRS and CDR2 YFSETQ. J gave up 2 bases and V 4 bases, and 11 bases lay outside the gene matches. The chain's CDR3 is CASSLGGLAGITDTQYF. The CDR3 bases are TGCGCCAGCAGCCTAGGGGGGCTAGCGGGGATCACAGATACGCAGTATTTT.

The chain employs TRBV25-1 and TRBJ1-5; the match to TRBD1 covers 10 bases. Germline lookup yields CDR1 MGHDK and CDR2 SYGVNS. The length of the CDR3 is 15 residues. J lost 5 bases, V lost 5 bases, and 6 bases had no gene match. The CDR3, as DNA: TGTGCCAGCAGTTCTTCCGGGACAGGGGATCAGCCCCAGCATTTT. It yields the protein CASSSSGTGDQPQHF.

This clonotype was detected only a few times. CDR3 bases: TGTGCCAGCAGTTTGGTCTCCCCGGGGACCCAGTACTTC. It specifies CASSLVSPGTQYF. The chain couples TRBV28 to TRBJ2-5; no reliable D call. CDR1 is MDHEN, CDR2 SYDVKM, per germline. CDR3 size: 13 residues. V was trimmed by 3 bases and J by 7 bases, leaving 12 bases between them.

This clonotype was found a few times. This chain connects TRBV15 to TRBJ2-3, with 7 bases aligning to TRBD2. Germline loops: CDR1 LNHNV, CDR2 YYDKDF (reference sequence). This CDR3 is 15 amino acids long. Germline trimming cut 3 bases from V and 1 base from J; bases unmatched to any gene: 4. Here the CDR3 DNA reads TGTGCCACCAGCAGTCCTAGCGGCGGCACAGATACGCAGTATTTT. Its translation is CATSSPSGGTDTQYF.

CDR3 DNA sequence: TGTGCCAGCTACCGCGGGCTGAACACTGAAGCTTTCTTT. Protein: CASYRGLNTEAFF. This chain joins TRBV6-1 and TRBJ1-1; the D is unclear. The germline V gene encodes CDR1 MNHNS and CDR2 SASEGT. V lost 8 bases, J lost 0 bases, and 10 bases lay in between. The CDR3 runs to 13 residues.

This clonotype was observed a few times. This chain links TRBV5-6 with TRBJ2-5; either TRBD1 or TRBD2 may supply D (7 bases each). Trimming stripped 4 bases from V and 5 bases from J, with 21 bases between. Germline V CDR1 and CDR2: SGHDT, YYEEEE. The CDR3 has 16 amino acids. DNA for the CDR3: TGTGCCAGCAGCAGCGGGACAGATGCCCCTGGGGAGACCCAGTACTTC. Encoded protein: CASSSGTDAPGETQYF. Complete variable domain (other parts from reference TRBV5-6 and TRBJ2-5): DAGVTQSPTHLIKTRGQQVTLRCSPKSGHDTVSWYQQALGQGPQFIFQYYEEEERQRGNFPDRFSGHQFPNYSSELNVNALLLGDSALYLCASSSGTDAPGETQYFGPGTRLLVL.

There are many counts of this clonotype. As DNA, the CDR3 is TGTGCCAGCAGCTTACCTAACACAGATACGCAGTATTTT. Encoded protein: CASSLPNTDTQYF. This chain links TRBV7-2 with TRBJ2-3; the D is unclear. CDR1 is SGHTA, CDR2 FQGNSA, per germline. The CDR3 totals 13 residues. V lost 2 bases, J lost 2 bases, and 5 bases lay in between.

The rearrangement links TRBV5-1 to TRBJ2-7; D may correspond to TRBD1 or TRBD2 (5 bases each). Germline V CDR1 and CDR2: SGHRS, YFSETQ. Trimming pared 4 bases from V and 6 bases from J, leaving 23 bases between. This CDR3 contains 16 residues. CDR3: CASSGLLGTSSREQYF. DNA of the CDR3: TGCGCCAGCAGCGGGCTTTTAGGGACCTCTTCTCGCGAGCAGTACTTC.